The rows below give T cell receptor beta chains drawn from one sample of a study of control samples from healthy donors and cancer patients. Clones were read by immunoSEQ multiplex PCR, and TCRdb kept only the in-frame ones, dropping some. This sample has about 410,000 clones, with 75% to 95% found just once. The material sequenced was PBMCs. All receptors derive from a man aged 40-55 years with head and neck cancer. Each CDR3 is given without its conserved first and last residue. For some rows the clone size is stated as once, few or many, or as a class when expanded; others skip it.

size,V,J,length,CDR3
-,TRBV28,TRBJ2-5,10,ASSLNLGTQY
few,TRBV10-3,TRBJ1-3,13,AISALDRDGNTIY
-,TRBV11-2,TRBJ1-1,12,ASPPTGANTEAF
few,TRBV6-5,TRBJ2-7,12,ASRPGTGGLEQY
-,TRBV7-7,TRBJ2-5,13,ASSLLLSLQETQY
-,TRBV24-1,TRBJ2-3,14,ATSDLGTGDTDTQY
-,TRBV12-5,TRBJ2-3,13,ASGLEAGATDTQY
-,TRBV3-1/TRBV3-2,TRBJ2-1,14,ASSLLGQGKYNEQF
-,TRBV6-4,TRBJ2-1,14,ASSGRGSSSYNEQF
-,TRBV6-5,TRBJ1-2,14,ASSYSGIQGDYGYT
once,TRBV27,TRBJ2-7,15,ASSLYAEAGGPYEQY
-,TRBV9,TRBJ1-3,13,ASSAGTFSGNTIY
once,TRBV27,TRBJ2-2,12,ASSVRANTGELF
few,TRBV28,TRBJ1-1,15,ASTSFLGGFGNTEAF
once,TRBV6-6,TRBJ2-1,14,ASSYSRDSSYNEQF
-,TRBV5-1,TRBJ2-7,11,ASSNTGSREQY
-,TRBV7-6,TRBJ2-1,17,ASSLDFPSGRPGFNEQF
-,TRBV6-4,TRBJ2-2,12,ASSSEASTGELF
-,TRBV14,TRBJ2-5,13,ASSQIAGAGETQY
-,TRBV3-1/TRBV3-2,TRBJ2-1,15,ASSQKVGTGKYNEQF
-,TRBV7-9,TRBJ2-6,12,ASSQDWRANVLT
-,TRBV6-6,TRBJ2-7,10,ASSYNDGKQY
-,TRBV5-4,TRBJ2-2,16,ASSHGTSGRAYTGELF
few,TRBV5-1,TRBJ1-6,14,ASSLEGSSYNSPLH
once,TRBV28,TRBJ1-1,17,ASSFLGVGQADMNTEAF
-,TRBV9,TRBJ2-7,13,ASSAGPRGTYEQY
-,TRBV20-1,TRBJ1-4,12,SASQGRFSEKLF
-,TRBV4-2,TRBJ1-5,13,ASSQPGQKVLPQH
once,TRBV6-1,TRBJ2-7,15,ASSEGFGGQALYEQY
-,TRBV28,TRBJ2-2,9,ASSLTGELF
-,TRBV5-1,TRBJ1-1,12,ASSLTAGGTEAF
-,TRBV5-1,TRBJ2-5,13,ASSLGGGGGETQY
-,TRBV7-6,TRBJ1-1,11,ASSSRQGVGAF
-,TRBV6-2/TRBV6-3,TRBJ1-1,11,ASSRDRGTEAF
-,TRBV20-1,TRBJ1-5,12,SASWGQGDQPQH
-,TRBV4-3,TRBJ2-2,13,ASSQGTDNTGELF
-,TRBV27,TRBJ2-2,13,ASTANGLNTGELF
-,TRBV25-1,TRBJ1-1,11,ASSGSFRGEAF
-,TRBV6-1,TRBJ2-2,15,ASSEGGAGLGAGELF
-,TRBV12-3/TRBV12-4,TRBJ1-6,11,ASRDRDRSPLH
-,TRBV10-1,TRBJ2-1,14,ASSETGEVSYNEQF
-,TRBV7-9,TRBJ1-1,12,ASSFPGANTEAF
-,TRBV7-8,TRBJ2-6,18,ASSLAGAGAPLSGANVLT
-,TRBV11-2,TRBJ1-3,13,ASSFQGPGGNTIY
-,TRBV30,TRBJ1-4,12,AWGRGGTNEKLF
-,TRBV30,TRBJ1-5,16,AWSIGTGGGGSNQPQH
-,TRBV24-1,TRBJ2-1,11,ATQGRDWDEQF
-,TRBV27,TRBJ2-3,12,ASSLLTATDTQY